This TCR beta chain was documented in a study of PD-1 blockade in mismatch repair-deficient tumors. The CDR3 has 20 amino acids. Germline V gene sequence: CDR1 SGHTA, CDR2 FQGTGA. With V trimmed by 1 base and J by 7 bases, 13 bases remained unmatched. TCRdb keeps only in-frame clones here, not all; method: immunoSEQ multiplex PCR. The profile shows some 110,000 clones, around three quarters of them singletons. Sequenced material: peripheral blood, taken approximately 60 weeks after starting pembrolizumab. This receptor was obtained from an adult with mismatch repair-deficient cancer. The V gene is TRBV7-3, the J gene TRBJ2-1, with 16 bases lining up with TRBD2. This CDR3 reads CASSLRPQGLAGGPRNEQFF. Here the CDR3 DNA reads TGTGCCAGCAGCTTAAGACCACAGGGACTAGCGGGAGGGCCGAGGAATGAGCAGTTCTTC.